This passage covers 16 T cell receptor beta chains from one sample sequenced in a study of PD-L1 blockade in urothelial cancer. Generated by immunoSEQ multiplex PCR, the TCRdb table keeps only in-frame clones and is missing some. The top ten clones hold roughly 2% of a sample with 95,000 to 100,000 clones, roughly 84% of them seen once. The time point here: pretreatment peripheral blood. The starting material was PBMCs, obtained around atezolizumab (anti-PD-L1) treatment. Receptors originate from a man aged 60-69 years with urothelial cancer.

The chain joins TRBV5-1 to TRBJ1-2, with a tentative D call TRBD1 (5 bases). The CDR3 length is 14 residues. The V end was cut by 0 bases, the J end by 2 bases, with 8 bases between. Germline CDR1 is SGHRS and CDR2 is YFSETQ. The CDR3 loop is CASSLGTPNYGYTF. The DNA for the CDR3 is TGCGCCAGCAGCTTGGGGACACCGAACTATGGCTACACCTTC. The whole variable domain, filled in from reference TRBV5-1 and TRBJ1-2, reads KAGVTQTPRYLIKTRGQQVTLSCSPISGHRSVSWYQQTPGQGLQFLFEYFSETQRNKGNFPGRFSGRQFSNSRSEMNVSTLELGDSALYLCASSLGTPNYGYTFGSGTRLTVV.

The chain employs TRBV29-1 and TRBJ2-7, with 8 bases matching TRBD1. V was pared by 6 bases and J by 3 bases, with 7 bases of the junction left unmatched. The CDR3 contains 13 residues. CDR1 is SQVTM, CDR2 ANQGSEA, per germline. Here the CDR3 DNA reads TGCAGCGTCGCCGGGACAGGAAGCTACGAGCAGTACTTC. It encodes CSVAGTGSYEQYF.

The chain is built from TRBV5-1 and TRBJ2-2; 7 bases match TRBD1. V was clipped by 0 bases and J by 3 bases; unmatched bases: 2. CDR3 size: 15 residues. Germline V lookup: CDR1 SGHRS, CDR2 YFSETQ. The CDR3 DNA follows: TGCGCCAGCAGCTTGGCAGGGGGAGACACCGGGGAGCTGTTTTTT. Its translation: CASSLAGGDTGELFF. Full variable domain (missing parts from reference TRBV5-1 and TRBJ2-2): KAGVTQTPRYLIKTRGQQVTLSCSPISGHRSVSWYQQTPGQGLQFLFEYFSETQRNKGNFPGRFSGRQFSNSRSEMNVSTLELGDSALYLCASSLAGGDTGELFFGEGSRLTVL.

The chain is built from TRBV7-3 and TRBJ2-3, with a weak D call TRBD2 (5 bases). The germline CDR1 and CDR2 sequences are SGHTA and FQGTGA. The V gene lost 0 bases and the J gene lost 6 bases, with 13 bases spanning the gap. There are 15 residues in the CDR3. CDR3 bases: TGTGCCAGCAGCTTAACCCCAAGAGGGAAGGATACGCAGTATTTT. Translated: CASSLTPRGKDTQYF.

The chain employs TRBV28 and TRBJ2-3, with TRBD2 identical over 7 bases. Losses at the gene ends were 5 bases for V and 0 bases for J; bases not matched to a gene: 8. Germline loops: CDR1 MDHEN, CDR2 SYDVKM. The CDR3 runs to 16 residues. CDR3 sequence: CASSPKRGPSTDTQYF. CDR3 sequence (DNA): TGTGCCAGCAGTCCCAAGCGGGGCCCTAGCACAGATACGCAGTATTTT.

This sequence joins TRBV9 and TRBJ2-1, with 7 bases matching TRBD2. V shed 3 bases, J shed 9 bases, and the junction held 9 bases outside the gene matches. CDR3 length: 14 amino acids. CDR1 is SGDLS, CDR2 YYNGEE, per germline. The CDR3 spells CASSAGGGESEQFF. The CDR3 nucleotides are TGTGCCAGCAGCGCGGGGGGAGGGGAGAGTGAGCAGTTCTTC. Drawing the rest from reference TRBV9 and TRBJ2-1, the complete variable domain is DSGVTQTPKHLITATGQRVTLRCSPRSGDLSVYWYQQSLDQGLQFLIQYYNGEERAKGNILERFSAQQFPDLHSELNLSSLELGDSALYFCASSAGGGESEQFFGPGTRLTVL.

The chain uses TRBV28 and TRBJ1-4; 9 bases align to TRBD1. Germline lookup yields CDR1 MDHEN and CDR2 SYDVKM. V gave up 3 bases and J gave up 8 bases; unmatched junction bases: 16. There are 18 residues in the CDR3. DNA of the CDR3: TGTGCCAGCAGTTTGCCTCCGGGACAGGGCAAGGGGGACGAAAAACTGTTTTTT. Protein sequence: CASSLPPGQGKGDEKLFF.

The chain's CDR3 is CASSSRDRVAETQYF. The CDR3 nucleotides are TGTGCCAGCAGCTCACGGGACAGGGTGGCGGAGACCCAGTACTTC. This chain joins TRBV11-2 and TRBJ2-5; 9 bases fit TRBD1. V lost 4 bases and J lost 5; bases outside the gene matches: 8. The CDR3 is made up of 15 amino acids. Looked up from germline, CDR1 is SGHAT and CDR2 is FQNNGV.

The chain links TRBV11-3 to TRBJ1-2; D possibly corresponds to TRBD1 (6 bases). V lost 5 bases, J lost 3 bases, and 16 bases lay in between. CDR1 is SGHNT and CDR2 is YENEEA in the germline V gene. The CDR3 is made up of 15 amino acids. The CDR3 region has the DNA TGTGCCAGCAGCGACTACAGGGAAGGCGACTATGGCTACACCTTC. It yields the protein CASSDYREGDYGYTF.

The J gene is TRBJ1-4, the V gene TRBV5-1; 7 bases align to TRBD1. There are 15 residues in the CDR3. In germline, CDR1 is SGHRS, CDR2 YFSETQ. The junction had 9 bases not matched to a gene; V was cut back by 0 bases and J by 10 bases. CDR3 nucleotides: TGCGCCAGCAGCTTGGTGGAGGGGGCGGAGGGAAAACTGTTTTTT. This translates into CASSLVEGAEGKLFF.

The rearrangement uses TRBV6-4 and TRBJ1-1; D is ambiguous. This CDR3 region has 15 residues. The germline V and J ends were trimmed by 6 bases and 0 bases, with 14 bases remaining between them. Germline V gene sequence: CDR1 MRHNA, CDR2 SNTAGT. DNA for the CDR3: TGTGCCAGCAGACCAGACACCCGAATGAACACTGAAGCTTTCTTT. Translated: CASRPDTRMNTEAFF.

The rearrangement links TRBV11-3 to TRBJ2-7, with 10 bases lining up with TRBD2. The CDR3 sequence is 15 residues long. The germline V gene has CDR1 SGHNT and CDR2 YENEEA. The ends lost 5 bases at V and 2 bases at J; junction bases unmatched: 6. The CDR3 region has the DNA TGTGCCAGCAGCCCTACTAGCGGGGCCGCCTACGAGCAGTACTTC. Encoded protein: CASSPTSGAAYEQYF.

The chain is built from TRBV5-1 and TRBJ1-2; TRBD1 matches 9 bases. The CDR3 has 14 residues. With V trimmed by 4 bases and J by 6 bases, 7 bases remained unmatched. The germline V gene has CDR1 SGHRS and CDR2 YFSETQ. CDR3 DNA: TGCGCCAGCAGCCTGGACAGGGGTAGAGATGGCTACACCTTC. Its protein product is CASSLDRGRDGYTF. Based on the CDR3 plus reference TRBV5-1 and TRBJ1-2, the full variable domain is KAGVTQTPRYLIKTRGQQVTLSCSPISGHRSVSWYQQTPGQGLQFLFEYFSETQRNKGNFPGRFSGRQFSNSRSEMNVSTLELGDSALYLCASSLDRGRDGYTFGSGTRLTVV.

The V call is TRBV14, the J call TRBJ1-2; maybe TRBD1 (6 bases). Trimming removed 5 bases at V and 3 bases at J, with 19 bases between. Per germline, CDR1 SGHDN and CDR2 FVKESK. There are 16 residues in the CDR3. The CDR3 sequence is CASSSIPRQEHYGYTF. The CDR3 DNA reads TGTGCCAGCAGCTCCATTCCCAGACAGGAGCACTATGGCTACACCTTC.

The rearrangement links TRBV15 to TRBJ2-2; TRBD2 might be the D (6 bases). Germline V gives CDR1 LNHNV, CDR2 YYDKDF (reference sequence). This CDR3 spans 14 amino acids. Trimming shortened V by 3 bases and J by 7 bases, and 12 bases separated the two germline ends. In DNA form, the CDR3 reads TGTGCCACCAGCAGTAATAGCGGTGTCGGGGAGCTGTTTTTT. Amino acids: CATSSNSGVGELFF.

The sample holds a few counts of this clone. A read error may produce the germline difference seen at one junction end. The chain links TRBV11-2 to TRBJ2-5, with D perhaps matching TRBD2 (6 bases). The CDR3 runs 16 residues. Germline CDR1 SGHAT, CDR2 FQNNGV. This CDR3 is CASSLGVSSGRETQYF. DNA of the CDR3: TGTGCCAGCAGTTTAGGGGTTAGTAGCGGTAGAGAGACCCAGTACTTC. The full variable domain, its missing parts supplied by reference TRBV11-2 and TRBJ2-5, is EAGVAQSPRYKIIEKRQSVAFWCNPISGHATLYWYQQILGQGPKLLIQFQNNGVVDDSQLPKDRFSAERLKGVDSTLKIQPAKLEDSAVYLCASSLGVSSGRETQYFGPGTRLLVL.